This note documents a single TCR beta chain sequence. The antigen is not known. This sample stems from a study of radiotherapy plus CTLA-4 blockade in lung cancer. Study-wide context: Around 18% of patients responded objectively, and around 32% achieved disease control.

TCRdb's table, derived via immunoSEQ multiplex PCR, lists solely in-frame clones and lacks some. The table has about 86,000 clones, roughly four fifths seen once. J lost 6 bases, V lost 5 bases, and 13 bases had no gene match. CDR1 is SGHAT and CDR2 is FQNNGV in the germline V gene. The CDR3 length is 17 residues. Findings and limits, study-wide: Blood saw expansion of tumor-derived TCR clones after radiotherapy plus ipilimumab. Strongest reported response predictors: early blood clone changes and post-radiation interferon-beta.

With ipilimumab providing CTLA-4 blockade, focal radiation was administered to patients who had chemo-refractory metastatic non-small-cell lung cancer. The receptor was derived from a human donor with non-small cell lung cancer who had stable disease on radiotherapy plus ipilimumab. The chain uses TRBV11-2 and TRBJ2-2, with TRBD2 matching 9 bases. The sample here was peripheral blood, taken from a patient treated with radiotherapy plus ipilimumab. In DNA form, the CDR3 reads TGTGCCAGCAGCCTGGGAGATAGCGGGAGACGCCCCGGGGAGCTGTTTTTT. Its translation: CASSLGDSGRRPGELFF. The whole variable domain, filled in from reference TRBV11-2 and TRBJ2-2, reads EAGVAQSPRYKIIEKRQSVAFWCNPISGHATLYWYQQILGQGPKLLIQFQNNGVVDDSQLPKDRFSAERLKGVDSTLKIQPAKLEDSAVYLCASSLGDSGRRPGELFFGEGSRLTVL.